A single sample is the source of the 28 T cell receptor beta chains below, sequenced in a study of long-term antiretroviral therapy in people with HIV. The authors ran the immunoSEQ assay, v3.0, at survey level. TCRdb's copy holds only in-frame clones and misses some; the assay was immunoSEQ multiplex PCR. The sample includes some 40,000 clones, 86% of them seen just once. Sequenced here: unsorted PBMCs, sampled 1.2 years after starting antiretroviral therapy. These receptors were obtained from a woman in her fifties or sixties with HIV.

This clone is a singleton in its sample. DNA for the CDR3: TGTGCCAGCAGTTGGAACAAGAACACTGAAGCTTTCTTT. This codes for CASSWNKNTEAFF. V usage is TRBV5-8 and J usage is TRBJ1-1; D unclear. The germline V gene has CDR1 SGHTS and CDR2 YDEGEE. V lost 5 bases, J lost 1 base, and 9 bases lay in between. This CDR3 region has 13 residues.

The CDR3 sequence is CASSRSGGPSYGYTF. The DNA for the CDR3 is TGTGCCAGCAGTCGTAGCGGGGGACCAAGCTATGGCTACACCTTC. The gene calls are TRBV27 and TRBJ1-2; D may be TRBD1 (5 bases). Trimming took 5 bases from V and 4 from J, leaving 17 bases between them. The CDR3 length is 15 residues. The germline V gene has CDR1 MNHEY and CDR2 SMNVEV (reference sequence).

The chain recombines TRBV2 with TRBJ2-2; D tentatively fits TRBD1 or TRBD2 (5 bases each). V lost 6 bases and J 4 bases, leaving 9 bases between the germline ends. The germline CDR1 and CDR2 sequences are SNHLY and FYNNEI. The CDR3 runs to 13 residues. CDR3 in DNA: TGTGCCAGCAGGGGGGTGGTCACCGGGGAGCTGTTTTTT. This translates into CASRGVVTGELFF. Filled out from reference TRBV2 and TRBJ2-2, the complete variable domain reads EPEVTQTPSHQVTQMGQEVILRCVPISNHLYFYWYRQILGQKVEFLVSFYNNEISEKSEIFDDQFSVERPDGSNFTLKIRSTKLEDSAMYFCASRGVVTGELFFGEGSRLTVL.

The chain recombines TRBV7-3 with TRBJ2-2, with D possibly being TRBD1 (5 bases). This CDR3 comprises 16 residues. The germline V and J ends were trimmed by 3 bases and 2 bases, with 13 bases remaining between them. The germline V gene encodes CDR1 SGHTA and CDR2 FQGTGA. The CDR3 sequence: CASSFQQGTNTGELFF. CDR3 DNA: TGTGCCAGCAGCTTCCAGCAGGGAACCAACACCGGGGAGCTGTTTTTT.

V usage is TRBV7-6 and J usage is TRBJ2-3; D gene unclear. Trimming removed 1 base from V and 0 bases from J, with 5 bases in between. Germline V gene sequence: CDR1 SGHVS, CDR2 FNYEAQ. The CDR3 totals 14 residues. In DNA form, the CDR3 reads TGTGCCAGCAGCTTAGGACGGAGCACAGATACGCAGTATTTT. The encoded protein is CASSLGRSTDTQYF.

This rearrangement joins TRBV5-5 to TRBJ1-1; 8 nucleotides match TRBD1. Germline CDR1 reads SGHKS; CDR2 reads YYEKEE (reference sequence). The CDR3 extends over 16 amino acids. With 4 bases clipped from V and 4 bases from J, the junction kept 12 bases outside the gene matches. The CDR3 sequence is CASSARTGRTVTEAFF. CDR3 nucleotides: TGTGCCAGCAGCGCCCGGACAGGGCGAACGGTCACTGAAGCTTTCTTT.

The chain's CDR3 is CAWSVVGGSGYTF. The CDR3 nucleotides are TGTGCCTGGAGTGTGGTGGGGGGAAGCGGCTACACCTTC. The chain couples TRBV30 to TRBJ1-2; TRBD1 is a possible D gene (5 bases). Germline V lookup: CDR1 GTSNPN, CDR2 SVGIG (reference sequence). There are 13 residues in the CDR3. V dropped 0 bases and J dropped 8 bases, with 13 bases sitting between them.

This chain joins TRBV30 and TRBJ2-3; 7 nucleotides align to TRBD1. Germline V gives CDR1 GTSNPN, CDR2 SVGIG (reference sequence). Trimming took 0 bases from V and 4 from J; bases not matched to a gene: 4. The CDR3 totals 14 residues. This chain's CDR3 is CAWSVKGAADTQYF. CDR3 in DNA: TGTGCCTGGAGTGTAAAGGGGGCGGCAGATACGCAGTATTTT.

This rearrangement joins TRBV19 to TRBJ1-5; D may be TRBD1 (5 bases). The CDR3 consists of 15 residues. Germline CDR1 reads LNHDA; CDR2 reads SQIVND (reference sequence). V was shortened by 4 bases and J by 2 bases, with 12 bases between the two germline ends. DNA for the CDR3: TGTGCCAGTAGTACCGGGGGTTTGGGCAATCAGCCCCAGCATTTT. Translated, it gives CASSTGGLGNQPQHF.

This chain uses TRBV23-1 with TRBJ2-5; no clear D gene. TRBV23-1 qualifies as an ORF whose function is uncertain. The CDR3 loop spans 11 amino acids. V was pared by 6 bases and J by 4 bases, with 6 bases between. CDR3 bases: TGCGCCAGCAGGCTGGGAGAGACCCAGTACTTC. Translation: CASRLGETQYF.

The chain is built from TRBV18 and TRBJ2-2; no firm D call. CDR1 is KGHSH and CDR2 is LQKENI in the germline V gene. The CDR3 loop spans 14 amino acids. Deletions cut 2 bases from V and 3 bases from J, with 7 bases between. In nucleotides, the CDR3 is TGTGCCAGCTCACCAGGTCAGGACACCGGGGAGCTGTTTTTT. Translation: CASSPGQDTGELFF.

The V gene is TRBV6-5, the J gene TRBJ1-4; tentatively, D is TRBD1 (5 bases). Trimming stripped 0 bases from V and 8 bases from J, with 13 bases between. CDR3 length equals 15 residues. From germline, CDR1 is MNHEY and CDR2 SVGAGI. The CDR3 loop is CASSYSKSGGEKLFF. The CDR3 nucleotides are TGTGCCAGCAGTTACTCGAAAAGCGGGGGGGAAAAACTGTTTTTT.

The gene calls are TRBV19 and TRBJ1-4, with D unclear. Germline CDR1 reads LNHDA; CDR2 reads SQIVND (reference sequence). The CDR3 has 16 amino acids. V shed 3 bases and J shed 0 bases, with 11 bases lying between them. The CDR3 is CASSIPSRPTNEKLFF. As DNA, the CDR3 is TGTGCCAGTAGTATCCCATCTAGGCCAACTAATGAAAAACTGTTTTTT.

V and J are TRBV7-8 and TRBJ2-7, with 7 bases aligning to TRBD1. In germline, CDR1 is SGHVS, CDR2 FQNEAQ. Unmatched junction bases numbered 8, after V lost 6 bases and J lost 3 bases. This CDR3 has 14 residues. In DNA, the CDR3 is TGTGCCAGCAGAGGGACAGAAGAAGACTACGAGCAGTACTTC. Protein: CASRGTEEDYEQYF.

The V call is TRBV7-2, the J call TRBJ2-3, with TRBD1 as a possible D gene (6 bases). The CDR3 totals 13 residues. Germline V gene data show CDR1 as SGHTA and CDR2 as FQGNSA. Trimming took off 7 bases at V and 7 bases at J, with 15 bases between the two ends. The CDR3 loop reads CASTSNGGNTQYF. The CDR3, as DNA: TGTGCCAGCACCAGTAATGGGGGCAATACGCAGTATTTT.

The V gene is TRBV7-6, the J gene TRBJ1-1; no clear D gene. The CDR3 spans 13 residues. Germline V gives CDR1 SGHVS, CDR2 FNYEAQ. The V and J ends lost 0 bases and 0 bases respectively, with 2 bases between them. CDR3 coding DNA: TGTGCCAGCAGCTTAGCGTTGAACACTGAAGCTTTCTTT. Translating gives CASSLALNTEAFF.

The rearrangement uses TRBV10-2 and TRBJ2-3, with 12 bases lining up with TRBD2. The CDR3 runs 16 residues. The germline CDR1 and CDR2 sequences are WSHSY and SAAADI. V shed 1 base and J 5 bases; nucleotides not matched to a gene: 4. CDR3: CASSEFRTSGVDTQYF. DNA of the CDR3: TGCGCCAGCAGTGAGTTTCGGACTAGCGGGGTAGATACGCAGTATTTT.

This chain connects TRBV5-1 to TRBJ2-1, with TRBD2 matching over 7 bases. Trimming cost V 5 bases and J 5 bases; bases outside gene matches: 4. This CDR3 is built from 13 residues. Germline assignment: CDR1 SGHRS and CDR2 YFSETQ. The DNA for the CDR3 is TGCGCCAGCAGTCATGGGGGGGACAATGAGCAGTTCTTC. This translates into CASSHGGDNEQFF.

The count of this clone is one. The chain employs TRBV20-1 and TRBJ2-1; D gene ambiguous. The germline gives CDR1 DFQATT, CDR2 SNEGSKA (reference sequence). CDR3 length: 11 amino acids. V gave up 3 bases and J gave up 4 bases, with 4 bases separating them. CDR3 residues: CSASTYNEQFF. CDR3 coding DNA: TGCAGTGCTAGCACTTACAATGAGCAGTTCTTC.

CDR3 nucleotides: TGTGCCAGCAGCTACGAGGGGGCGGCTGGAAACACCATATATTTT. Amino acids: CASSYEGAAGNTIYF. This chain links TRBV5-5 with TRBJ1-3, with TRBD1 identical over 7 bases. Germline CDR1 reads SGHKS; CDR2 reads YYEKEE (reference sequence). This CDR3 comprises 15 residues. With 3 bases clipped from V and 2 bases from J, the junction kept 5 bases outside the gene matches.

The rearrangement joins TRBV5-6 to TRBJ1-6; maybe TRBD1 (6 bases). Germline V gene lookup returns CDR1 SGHDT and CDR2 YYEEEE. V shed 0 bases and J shed 9 bases, with 10 bases lying between them. The CDR3 has 14 residues. The CDR3 DNA is TGTGCCAGCAGCTTGGCAGGGGCAGGTTCACCCCTCCACTTT. Amino acid sequence: CASSLAGAGSPLHF.

The table lists this clone with a count of one. This CDR3 reads CASSYSIERYSYEQYF. CDR3 nucleotides: TGTGCCAGCAGTTACTCGATAGAGAGGTACTCCTACGAGCAGTACTTC. V is TRBV6-5 and J is TRBJ2-7; D is undetermined. The length of the CDR3 is 16 residues. Germline CDR1 reads MNHEY; CDR2 reads SVGAGI. V was clipped by 0 bases and J by 0 bases, with 12 bases between them.

This clone turned up a few times. This chain links TRBV27 with TRBJ2-2; TRBD1 aligns across 7 bases. Germline assignment: CDR1 MNHEY and CDR2 SMNVEV (reference sequence). There are 16 residues in the CDR3. V was clipped by 1 base and J by 4 bases; unmatched bases: 6. The CDR3 DNA follows: TGTGCCAGCAGTTTATTGGGGACAGAAGGCACCGGGGAGCTGTTTTTT. It translates to CASSLLGTEGTGELFF.

The chain has TRBV4-3 and TRBJ2-3; no firm D call. Germline V gene data show CDR1 as LGHNA and CDR2 as YSLEER. V was clipped by 4 bases and J by 4 bases, with 9 bases between them. The CDR3 contains 13 residues. CDR3 sequence: CASSLNFADTQYF. CDR3 sequence (DNA): TGCGCCAGCAGCCTTAACTTCGCAGATACGCAGTATTTT.

V gene TRBV5-1 combines with J gene TRBJ2-1; 7 bases fit TRBD2. V was pared by 1 base and J by 5 bases, with 6 bases of the junction left unmatched. The CDR3 runs 15 residues. Germline CDR1 is SGHRS and CDR2 is YFSETQ. The DNA for the CDR3 is TGCGCCAGCAGCTTGAGTGGGGGGGAAAACAATGAGCAGTTCTTC. This gives the protein CASSLSGGENNEQFF.

The J gene is TRBJ1-4, the V gene TRBV2; tentatively, D is TRBD1 (5 bases). CDR3 size: 14 residues. CDR1 is SNHLY, CDR2 FYNNEI, per germline. V lost 7 bases to trimming and J lost 4 bases, with 13 bases between them. CDR3 region: CASTRGEINEKLFF. The CDR3 DNA reads TGTGCCAGCACCCGGGGGGAAATTAATGAAAAACTGTTTTTT.

The genes are TRBV25-1 and TRBJ2-5; a possible D gene is TRBD1 (6 bases). V lost 3 bases and J lost 3, with 14 bases in between. The germline CDR1 and CDR2 sequences are MGHDK and SYGVNS. The CDR3 consists of 15 residues. The CDR3, as DNA: TGTGCCAGCAGTGACGCCGACAGGCTAAAAGAGACCCAGTACTTC. Translation gives CASSDADRLKETQYF.

To note about this clone: Other DNA sequences from this sample encode an identical CDR3 as well. This sequence joins TRBV6-5 and TRBJ1-2; possible D gene TRBD1, 5 bases. Trimming left V 5 bases short and J 7 bases short, with 14 bases between. From germline, CDR1 is MNHEY and CDR2 SVGAGI. This CDR3 has 13 residues. CDR3 in DNA: TGTGCCAGCAGTGGGGACGACCGCGGTGGCTACACCTTC. The encoded protein is CASSGDDRGGYTF.